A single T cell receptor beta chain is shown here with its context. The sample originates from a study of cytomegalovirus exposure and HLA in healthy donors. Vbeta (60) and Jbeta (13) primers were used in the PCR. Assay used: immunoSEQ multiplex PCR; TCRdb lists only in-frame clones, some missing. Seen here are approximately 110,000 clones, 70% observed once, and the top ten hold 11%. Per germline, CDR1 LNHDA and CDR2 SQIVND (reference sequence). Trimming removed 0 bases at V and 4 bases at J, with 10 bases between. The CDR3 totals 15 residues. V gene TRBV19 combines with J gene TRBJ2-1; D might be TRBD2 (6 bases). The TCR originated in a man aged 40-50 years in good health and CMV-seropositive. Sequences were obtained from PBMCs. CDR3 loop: CASSIDGSGYNEQFF. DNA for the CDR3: TGTGCCAGTAGTATAGACGGGAGTGGGTACAATGAGCAGTTCTTC.